One and the same sample provided the 9 T cell receptor beta chains below, sequenced in a study of blood T cell repertoires in COVID-19. Data came from immunoSEQ multiplex PCR; TCRdb stores just in-frame clones and leaves some out. Of around 320,000 clones listed, 85% to 90% are singletons. The sequenced sample consisted of PBMCs or T cells enriched from blood (not recorded which). These receptors all come from a woman aged 18-29 years with acute COVID-19.

The rearrangement links TRBV11-2 to TRBJ2-5; TRBD2 matches 13 bases. Germline V CDR1 and CDR2: SGHAT, FQNNGV. V was pared by 6 bases and J by 4 bases, with 8 bases of the junction left unmatched. The CDR3 spans 16 residues. Here the CDR3 reads CASRSGLAGVGETQYF. For the CDR3, the DNA is TGTGCCAGCAGGTCCGGACTAGCGGGAGTGGGAGAGACCCAGTACTTC.

Points on this clone: This sample also contains other DNA sequences that code for the same CDR3. V gene TRBV3-1 (or the pseudogene TRBV3-2) combines with J gene TRBJ1-1; D unresolved. The CDR3 length is 13 residues. CDR1 and CDR2 (germline): LGHDT, YNNKEL (reference sequence). Trimming left V 1 base short and J 2 bases short, with 5 bases between. CDR3 loop: CASSQGRNTEAFF. In DNA, the CDR3 is TGTGCCAGCAGCCAAGGGAGAAACACTGAAGCTTTCTTT.

This clone was observed a handful of times. V is TRBV7-9 and J is TRBJ1-1; 10 positions match TRBD1. This CDR3 contains 15 residues. CDR1 SEHNR and CDR2 FQNEAQ come from the germline V gene (reference sequence). Losses at the gene ends were 5 bases for V and 7 bases for J; bases not matched to a gene: 10. As DNA, the CDR3 is TGTGCCAGCAGCCCCCGGGGACAGGGGTTTAGTGAAGCTTTCTTT. Its translation is CASSPRGQGFSEAFF.

This clone was counted between two and nine times. The CDR3, as DNA: TGTGCCAGCAGCGTGGTCCGGGAGTATGGCTACACCTTC. This codes for CASSVVREYGYTF. This chain links TRBV9 with TRBJ1-2, with D uncertain. This CDR3 has 13 residues. Germline assignment: CDR1 SGDLS and CDR2 YYNGEE. V was trimmed by 2 bases and J by 5 bases, leaving 10 bases between them.

The CDR3 DNA sequence: TGCGCCAGCAGCCAAGGCACCGGGACAGGGTCTGAAAAACTGTTTTTT. Protein sequence: CASSQGTGTGSEKLFF. The chain combines TRBV4-1 with TRBJ1-4; 9 bases agree with TRBD1. This CDR3 has 16 residues. CDR1 is MGHRA and CDR2 is YSYEKL in the germline V gene. The V segment lost 1 base and the J segment 7 bases; nucleotides outside the gene matches: 7.

A few counts support this clone. The rearrangement uses TRBV10-3 and TRBJ1-1, with D uncertain. Trimming cost V 3 bases and J 1 base, with 9 bases left between them. Germline CDR1 ENHRY, CDR2 SYGVKD. There are 14 residues in the CDR3. CDR3 amino acids: CAISDDYKNTEAFF. The DNA for the CDR3 is TGTGCCATCAGTGATGACTACAAGAACACTGAAGCTTTCTTT.

This rearrangement joins TRBV28 to TRBJ1-2; no definite D call. Germline values: CDR1 MDHEN, CDR2 SYDVKM. The CDR3 contains 14 residues. V dropped 3 bases and J dropped 4 bases, with 12 bases sitting between them. The CDR3 spells CASSLVVLSYGYTF. In DNA form, the CDR3 reads TGTGCCAGCAGTTTGGTCGTCCTCAGCTATGGCTACACCTTC.

The chain has TRBV29-1 and TRBJ2-1; 7 nucleotides align to TRBD1. Germline CDR1 is SQVTM and CDR2 is ANQGSEA. The CDR3 is 13 amino acids. V shed 4 bases, J shed 2 bases, and the junction held 2 bases outside the gene matches. The CDR3 loop is CSVGGQTYNEQFF. CDR3 nucleotide sequence: TGCAGCGTTGGGGGACAGACCTACAATGAGCAGTTCTTC.

The gene calls are TRBV5-5 and TRBJ2-7; no reliable D call. This CDR3 has 12 residues. The germline V and J ends were trimmed by 4 bases and 7 bases, with 12 bases remaining between them. From germline, CDR1 is SGHKS and CDR2 YYEKEE (reference sequence). CDR3 sequence (DNA): TGTGCCAGCAGCAAGCTAGTAGTAGAGCAGTACTTC. This translates into CASSKLVVEQYF.